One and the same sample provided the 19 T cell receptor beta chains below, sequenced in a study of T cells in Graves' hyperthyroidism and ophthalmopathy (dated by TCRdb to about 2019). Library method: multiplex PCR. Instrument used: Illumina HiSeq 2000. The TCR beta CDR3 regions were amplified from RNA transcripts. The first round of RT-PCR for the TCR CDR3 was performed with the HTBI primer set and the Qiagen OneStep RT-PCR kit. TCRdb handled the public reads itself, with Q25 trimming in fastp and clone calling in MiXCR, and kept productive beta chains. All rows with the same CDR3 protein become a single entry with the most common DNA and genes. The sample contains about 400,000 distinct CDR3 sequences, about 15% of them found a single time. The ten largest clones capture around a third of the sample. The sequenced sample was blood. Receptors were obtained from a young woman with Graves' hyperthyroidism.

The DNA of the CDR3 is TGTGCCAGTAGTATAGGGGGAGTCAATCAGCCCCAGCATTTT. It encodes CASSIGGVNQPQHF. The V and J genes are TRBV19 and TRBJ1-5; D not certain. The CDR3 extends over 14 amino acids. Germline CDR1 LNHDA, CDR2 SQIVND (reference sequence). With 1 base removed from V and 3 bases from J, the gap between germline ends came to 7 bases.

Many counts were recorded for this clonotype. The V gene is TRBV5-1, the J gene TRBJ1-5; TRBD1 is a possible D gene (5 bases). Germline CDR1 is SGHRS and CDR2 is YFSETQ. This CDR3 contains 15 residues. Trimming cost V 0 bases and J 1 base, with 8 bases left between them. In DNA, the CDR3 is TGCGCCAGCAGCTTGGGGTCAGGGAGCAATCAGCCCCAGCATTTT. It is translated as CASSLGSGSNQPQHF. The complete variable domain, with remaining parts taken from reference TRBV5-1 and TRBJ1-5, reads KAGVTQTPRYLIKTRGQQVTLSCSPISGHRSVSWYQQTPGQGLQFLFEYFSETQRNKGNFPGRFSGRQFSNSRSEMNVSTLELGDSALYLCASSLGSGSNQPQHFGDGTRLSIL.

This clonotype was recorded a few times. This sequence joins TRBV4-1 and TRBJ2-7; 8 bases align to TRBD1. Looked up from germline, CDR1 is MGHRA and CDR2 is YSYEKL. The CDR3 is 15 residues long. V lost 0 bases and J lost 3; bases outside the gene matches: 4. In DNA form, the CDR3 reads TGCGCCAGCAGCCAAGAAGACAGGGGTGGCTACGAGCAGTACTTC. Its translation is CASSQEDRGGYEQYF.

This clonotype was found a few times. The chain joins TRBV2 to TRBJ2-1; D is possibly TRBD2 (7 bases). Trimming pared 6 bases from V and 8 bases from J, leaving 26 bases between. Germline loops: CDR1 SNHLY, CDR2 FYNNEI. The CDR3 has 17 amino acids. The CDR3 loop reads CASRRGGGGPGGHEQFF. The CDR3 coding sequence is TGTGCCAGCAGGAGGGGGGGGGGGGGCCCCGGGGGGCATGAGCAGTTCTTC.

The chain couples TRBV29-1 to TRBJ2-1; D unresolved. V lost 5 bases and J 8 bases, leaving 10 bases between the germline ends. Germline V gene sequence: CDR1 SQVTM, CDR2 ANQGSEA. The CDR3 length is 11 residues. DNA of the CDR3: TGCAGCGTTTCTATTTTGTATGAGCAGTTCTTC. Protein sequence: CSVSILYEQFF.

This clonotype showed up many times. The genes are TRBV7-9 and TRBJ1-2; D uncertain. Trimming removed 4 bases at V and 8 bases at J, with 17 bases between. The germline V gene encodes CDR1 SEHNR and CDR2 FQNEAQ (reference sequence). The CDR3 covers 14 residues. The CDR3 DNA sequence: TGTGCCAGCAGCTCATCGGTACTTTACGGCGGCTACACCTTC. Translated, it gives CASSSSVLYGGYTF.

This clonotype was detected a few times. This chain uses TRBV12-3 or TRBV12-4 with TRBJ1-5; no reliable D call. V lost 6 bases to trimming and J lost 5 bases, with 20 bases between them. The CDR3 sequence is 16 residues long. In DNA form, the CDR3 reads TGTGCCAGCAGCAATACACTGGGAGGGAGCGATCAGCCCCAGCATTTT. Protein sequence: CASSNTLGGSDQPQHF.

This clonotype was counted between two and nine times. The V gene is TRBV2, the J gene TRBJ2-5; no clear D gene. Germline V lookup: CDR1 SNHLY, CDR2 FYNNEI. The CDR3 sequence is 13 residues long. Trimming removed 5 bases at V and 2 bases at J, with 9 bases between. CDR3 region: CASSKGLQETQYF. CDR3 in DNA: TGTGCCAGCAGTAAAGGGTTACAAGAGACCCAGTACTTC.

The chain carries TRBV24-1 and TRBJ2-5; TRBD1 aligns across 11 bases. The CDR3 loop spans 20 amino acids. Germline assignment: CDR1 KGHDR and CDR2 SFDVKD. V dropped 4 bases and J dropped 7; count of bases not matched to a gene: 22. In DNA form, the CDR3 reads TGTGCCACCAGTGACCCATCCGGACAGGGGGCGCACGGTGTCGGAGGGACCCAGTACTTC. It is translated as CATSDPSGQGAHGVGGTQYF.

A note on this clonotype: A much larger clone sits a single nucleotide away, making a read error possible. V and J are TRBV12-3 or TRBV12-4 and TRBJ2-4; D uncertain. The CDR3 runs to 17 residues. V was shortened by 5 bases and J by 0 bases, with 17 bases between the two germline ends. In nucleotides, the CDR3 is TGTGCCAGCAGTATACTGTATAAAGGGATAGCCAAAAACATTCAGTACTTC. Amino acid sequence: CASSILYKGIAKNIQYF.

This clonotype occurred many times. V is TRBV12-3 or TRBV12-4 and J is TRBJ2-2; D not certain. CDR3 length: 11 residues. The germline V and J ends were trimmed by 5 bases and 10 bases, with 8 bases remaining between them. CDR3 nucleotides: TGTGCCAGCAGTGCTTTAGAGGAGCTGTTTTTT. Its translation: CASSALEELFF.

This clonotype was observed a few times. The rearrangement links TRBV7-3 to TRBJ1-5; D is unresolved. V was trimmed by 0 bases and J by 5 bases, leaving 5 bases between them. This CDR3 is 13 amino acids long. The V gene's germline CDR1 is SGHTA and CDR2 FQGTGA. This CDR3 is CASSLTRDQPQHF. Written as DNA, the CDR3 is TGTGCCAGCAGCTTAACGAGGGATCAGCCCCAGCATTTT. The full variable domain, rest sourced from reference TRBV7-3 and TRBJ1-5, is GAGVSQTPSNKVTEKGKYVELRCDPISGHTALYWYRQSLGQGPEFLIYFQGTGAADDSGLPNDRFFAVRPEGSVSTLKIQRTERGDSAVYLCASSLTRDQPQHFGDGTRLSIL.

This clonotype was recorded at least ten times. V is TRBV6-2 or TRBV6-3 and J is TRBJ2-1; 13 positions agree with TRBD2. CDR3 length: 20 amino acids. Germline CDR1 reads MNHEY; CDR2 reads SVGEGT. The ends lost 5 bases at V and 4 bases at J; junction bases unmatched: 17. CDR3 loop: CASSLGTSGDSGRRYNEQFF. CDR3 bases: TGTGCCAGCAGTCTCGGGACTAGCGGGGATTCTGGAAGAAGGTACAATGAGCAGTTCTTC.

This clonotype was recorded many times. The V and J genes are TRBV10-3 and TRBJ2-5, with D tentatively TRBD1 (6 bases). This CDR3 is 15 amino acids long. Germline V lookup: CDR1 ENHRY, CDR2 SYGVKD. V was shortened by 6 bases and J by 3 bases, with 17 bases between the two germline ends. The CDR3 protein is CAISPRGGSEETQYF. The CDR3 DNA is TGTGCCATCAGCCCCAGAGGGGGAAGCGAAGAGACCCAGTACTTC.

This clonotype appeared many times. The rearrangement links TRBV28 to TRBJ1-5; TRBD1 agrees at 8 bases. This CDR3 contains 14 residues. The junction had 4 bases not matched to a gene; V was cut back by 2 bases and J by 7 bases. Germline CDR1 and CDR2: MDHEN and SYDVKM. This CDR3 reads CASSLGQGRQPQHF. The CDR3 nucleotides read TGTGCCAGCAGTTTAGGACAGGGAAGGCAGCCCCAGCATTTT.

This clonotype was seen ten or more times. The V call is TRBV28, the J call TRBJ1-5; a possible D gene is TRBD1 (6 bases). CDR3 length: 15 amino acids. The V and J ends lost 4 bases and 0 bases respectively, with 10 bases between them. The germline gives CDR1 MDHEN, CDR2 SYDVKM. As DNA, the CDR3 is TGTGCCAGCAGTTCAGGGGAATTTAGCAATCAGCCCCAGCATTTT. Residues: CASSSGEFSNQPQHF. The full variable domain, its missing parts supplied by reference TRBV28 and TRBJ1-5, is DVKVTQSSRYLVKRTGEKVFLECVQDMDHENMFWYRQDPGLGLRLIYFSYDVKMKEKGDIPEGYSVSREKKERFSLILESASTNQTSMYLCASSSGEFSNQPQHFGDGTRLSIL.

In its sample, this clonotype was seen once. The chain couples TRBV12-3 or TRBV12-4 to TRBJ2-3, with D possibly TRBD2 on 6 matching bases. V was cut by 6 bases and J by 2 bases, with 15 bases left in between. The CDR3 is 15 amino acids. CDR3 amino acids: CASSSRRGATDTQYF. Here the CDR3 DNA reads TGTGCCAGCAGCTCCCGGCGCGGGGCCACAGATACGCAGTATTTT.

For the CDR3, the DNA is TGTGCCAGCAGCTTCCCCACAACCGGGACTAGCGGAAACAATGAGCAGTTCTTC. Encoded protein: CASSFPTTGTSGNNEQFF. This chain uses TRBV11-2 with TRBJ2-1, with 11 nucleotides matching TRBD2. Germline V CDR1 and CDR2: SGHAT, FQNNGV. This CDR3 spans 18 amino acids. V lost 3 bases, J lost 5 bases, and 12 bases stayed unmatched. Variable domain in full (rest from reference TRBV11-2 and TRBJ2-1): EAGVAQSPRYKIIEKRQSVAFWCNPISGHATLYWYQQILGQGPKLLIQFQNNGVVDDSQLPKDRFSAERLKGVDSTLKIQPAKLEDSAVYLCASSFPTTGTSGNNEQFFGPGTRLTVL.

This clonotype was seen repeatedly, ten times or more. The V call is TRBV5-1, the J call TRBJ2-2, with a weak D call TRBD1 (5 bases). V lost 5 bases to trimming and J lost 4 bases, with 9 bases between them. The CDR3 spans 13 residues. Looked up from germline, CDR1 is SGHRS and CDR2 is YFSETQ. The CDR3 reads CASRNRGTGELFF. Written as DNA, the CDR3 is TGCGCCAGCAGGAATAGGGGCACCGGGGAGCTGTTTTTT.